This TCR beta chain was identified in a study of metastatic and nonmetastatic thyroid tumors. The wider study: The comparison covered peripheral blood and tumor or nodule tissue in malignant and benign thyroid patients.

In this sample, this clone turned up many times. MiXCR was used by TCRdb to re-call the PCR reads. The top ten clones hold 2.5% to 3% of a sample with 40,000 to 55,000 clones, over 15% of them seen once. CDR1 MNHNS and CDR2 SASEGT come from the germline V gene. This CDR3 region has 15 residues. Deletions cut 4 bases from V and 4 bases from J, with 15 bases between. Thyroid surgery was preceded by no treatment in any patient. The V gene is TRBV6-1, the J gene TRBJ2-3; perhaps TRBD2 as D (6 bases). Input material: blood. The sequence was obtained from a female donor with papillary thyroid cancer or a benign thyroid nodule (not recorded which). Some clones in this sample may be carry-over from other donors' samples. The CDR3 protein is CASSVLGGSPDTQYF. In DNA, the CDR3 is TGTGCCAGCAGTGTTTTGGGAGGATCCCCAGATACGCAGTATTTT.